This is a list of T cell receptor beta chains from one sample in a study of T cell responses to AZD1222 COVID-19 vaccine. The data were produced by immunoSEQ multiplex PCR, yet TCRdb's version contains in-frame clones alone and is incomplete. This repertoire shows more than 140,000 clones, roughly 90% found once; its top ten account for 2.5% to 3.5%. The sample was peripheral blood, taken on day 0 of AZD1222 vaccination. The receptor source for this set is an adult in good health. Each CDR3 is given without its conserved first and last residue.

v_gene	CDR3aa
TRBV19	ASSIGGQGYEQY
TRBV5-4	ASSTGTTGTGEQY
TRBV28	ASSPTPAYGYT
TRBV4-2	ASSQGGRQGIYEQY
TRBV27	ASSLSRANTDTQY
TRBV14	ASSQGGGRTGNTIY
TRBV4-1	ASSQEVRLNYGYT
TRBV6-1	ASSAASSYNSPLH
TRBV27	ASRALGGGVLTGELF
TRBV7-8	ASSSLLWRNVSYNEQF
TRBV18	ASSNFRDKPYEQY
TRBV13	ASSAGRGLPNEKLF
TRBV9	ASSAGTGVSPLH
TRBV5-4	ASSPYPKGRGTEAF
TRBV13	ASSLGTRRSEKLF
TRBV5-6	ASSFTQGAPLH
TRBV6-5	ATRGGDYGNTIY
TRBV7-9	ASSRGQNTEAF
TRBV11-2	ASSLTGDQPQH
TRBV11-2	ASSTYRGKRNEQY
TRBV3-1/TRBV3-2	ASSRDLAGGVFNEQF
TRBV11-2	ASSLGAGLNTEAF
TRBV3-1/TRBV3-2	ASSLRTAGGYT
TRBV27	ASSSTPFLPGQKIDTQY
TRBV5-1	ASSLTTGNTEAF
TRBV28	ASSFPGGGRYEQY
TRBV30	AWSVYRVNTEAF
TRBV11-3	ASSLDFSGSEQF
TRBV10-3	AIKDRDRDRSEQF
TRBV14	ASSQLSYGYT
TRBV11-2	ASSLRNLRGAGANVLT